This passage covers 14 T cell receptor beta chains from one sample sequenced in a study of a mutant IDH1 vaccine in newly diagnosed glioma. Libraries were prepared by immunoSEQ multiplex PCR; TCRdb keeps only in-frame clonotypes and omits some of them. The sample includes approximately 100,000 clones, over 85% of them seen just once. Indicated time point: baseline, week 1 (first vaccination visit). Treatment described: pre-vaccination baseline after standard-of-care therapy. The sequenced sample was PBMCs, obtained from a glioma patient treated with radiotherapy, temozolomide or both. The receptors derive from a woman between 45 and 65 years old with glioma.

The chain links TRBV9 to TRBJ1-1; the D is unclear. CDR3 size: 16 residues. In germline, CDR1 is SGDLS, CDR2 YYNGEE. Trimming cost V 0 bases and J 0 bases, with 12 bases left between them. The CDR3, as DNA: TGTGCCAGCAGCGTAGGTGGGGAGAACCTGAACACTGAAGCTTTCTTT. Its protein is CASSVGGENLNTEAFF.

The V call is TRBV18, the J call TRBJ1-2; D is uncertain. The CDR3 length is 13 residues. Germline V lookup: CDR1 KGHSH, CDR2 LQKENI. Between the trimmed V and J ends, which lost 6 bases and 4 bases, there was a span of 12 bases. The CDR3 DNA reads TGTGCCAGCTCGGCTGGGCCTCCCTATGGCTACACCTTC. Amino acid sequence: CASSAGPPYGYTF.

This sequence joins TRBV27 and TRBJ2-7; D is unclear. The CDR3 covers 13 residues. V was cut by 5 bases and J by 3 bases, with 11 bases left in between. CDR1 is MNHEY, CDR2 SMNVEV, per germline (reference sequence). The CDR3: CASSPQLDYEQYF. CDR3 sequence (DNA): TGTGCCAGCAGTCCTCAACTCGACTACGAGCAGTACTTC.

This chain connects TRBV2 to TRBJ2-1; D is unresolved. With 7 bases removed from V and 8 bases from J, the gap between germline ends came to 12 bases. The CDR3 spans 12 residues. CDR1 SNHLY and CDR2 FYNNEI come from the germline V gene. The CDR3 nucleotides read TGTGCCAGCAAAGGTTCCATAGATGAGCAGTTCTTC. Translated: CASKGSIDEQFF. Filled out from reference TRBV2 and TRBJ2-1, the complete variable domain reads EPEVTQTPSHQVTQMGQEVILRCVPISNHLYFYWYRQILGQKVEFLVSFYNNEISEKSEIFDDQFSVERPDGSNFTLKIRSTKLEDSAMYFCASKGSIDEQFFGPGTRLTVL.

The V and J genes are TRBV6-6 and TRBJ1-5; no definite D call. V was pared by 8 bases and J by 1 base, with 6 bases between. Germline V lookup: CDR1 MNHNY, CDR2 SVGAGI (reference sequence). The CDR3 runs 12 residues. CDR3 in DNA: TGTGCCAGCTCGAAGAGCAATCAGCCCCAGCATTTT. Its protein is CASSKSNQPQHF.

This chain uses TRBV27 with TRBJ1-6; TRBD1 matches at 8 bases. V lost 3 bases to trimming and J lost 8 bases; unmatched junction nucleotides: 6. This CDR3 has 15 residues. The germline V gene encodes CDR1 MNHEY and CDR2 SMNVEV (reference sequence). For the CDR3, the DNA is TGTGCCAGCAGTTTTTTGGGGACAGGTCATTCACCCCTCCACTTT. Translation: CASSFLGTGHSPLHF.

The DNA for the CDR3 is TGTGCCAGCAGTTTTAGGAACACTGAAGCTTTCTTT. Translation gives CASSFRNTEAFF. The rearrangement joins TRBV28 to TRBJ1-1; no definite D call. The germline V gene has CDR1 MDHEN and CDR2 SYDVKM. The germline V and J ends were trimmed by 3 bases and 1 base, with 3 bases remaining between them. This CDR3 has 12 amino acids.

The J gene is TRBJ1-1, the V gene TRBV27; perhaps TRBD1 as D (5 bases). This CDR3 has 18 amino acids. V lost 0 bases and J 2 bases, leaving 19 bases between the germline ends. Germline CDR1 MNHEY, CDR2 SMNVEV (reference sequence). The CDR3 DNA sequence: TGTGCCAGCAGTTTATCTCAGGGCAGAGGTGATCTCAACACTGAAGCTTTCTTT. This translates into CASSLSQGRGDLNTEAFF.

V and J are TRBV6-6 and TRBJ1-5; D is possibly TRBD1 (6 bases). Germline lookup yields CDR1 MNHNY and CDR2 SVGAGI (reference sequence). Trimming cost V 0 bases and J 1 base, with 7 bases left between them. This CDR3 is 15 amino acids long. CDR3 bases: TGTGCCAGCAGTTACTCGGGGGGCAGCAATCAGCCCCAGCATTTT. Its protein product is CASSYSGGSNQPQHF.

The rearrangement links TRBV19 to TRBJ1-5, with no clear D. This CDR3 is 16 amino acids long. Germline V gene data show CDR1 as LNHDA and CDR2 as SQIVND (reference sequence). V was pared by 6 bases and J by 3 bases, with 18 bases between. The CDR3 region is CASSPVRTNTNQPQHF. The CDR3 DNA is TGTGCCAGTAGCCCGGTCAGGACTAACACCAATCAGCCCCAGCATTTT.

V usage is TRBV9 and J usage is TRBJ2-1; TRBD2 aligns across 11 bases. This CDR3 has 17 amino acids. Unmatched junction bases numbered 4, after V lost 2 bases and J lost 0 bases. CDR1 and CDR2 (germline): SGDLS, YYNGEE. The chain's CDR3 is CASSVRGLAASYNEQFF. CDR3 bases: TGTGCCAGCAGCGTGAGGGGACTAGCGGCCTCCTACAATGAGCAGTTCTTC.

This sequence joins TRBV7-9 and TRBJ2-1, with a tentative D call TRBD2 (6 bases). Germline loops: CDR1 SEHNR, CDR2 FQNEAQ (reference sequence). V was cut by 4 bases and J by 2 bases, with 15 bases left in between. This CDR3 region has 16 residues. The CDR3 reads CASSSRDSPPYNEQFF. As DNA, the CDR3 is TGTGCCAGCAGCTCCCGGGACTCCCCACCCTACAATGAGCAGTTCTTC.

The chain joins TRBV6-1 to TRBJ1-5; no definite D call. CDR3 size: 14 residues. The germline gives CDR1 MNHNS, CDR2 SASEGT. The V and J ends lost 4 bases and 8 bases respectively, with 15 bases between them. This CDR3 is CASSGLPGLEPQHF. The CDR3 bases are TGTGCCAGCAGTGGTCTCCCGGGCCTGGAGCCCCAGCATTTT.

The rearrangement uses TRBV19 and TRBJ1-5; 9 positions agree with TRBD1. Trimming removed 10 bases from V and 5 bases from J; junction bases left unmatched: 12. This CDR3 is 15 amino acids long. Germline V gives CDR1 LNHDA, CDR2 SQIVND (reference sequence). This CDR3 reads CATGPTGGLDQPQHF. CDR3 bases: TGTGCCACCGGCCCGACAGGGGGTCTTGATCAGCCCCAGCATTTT.